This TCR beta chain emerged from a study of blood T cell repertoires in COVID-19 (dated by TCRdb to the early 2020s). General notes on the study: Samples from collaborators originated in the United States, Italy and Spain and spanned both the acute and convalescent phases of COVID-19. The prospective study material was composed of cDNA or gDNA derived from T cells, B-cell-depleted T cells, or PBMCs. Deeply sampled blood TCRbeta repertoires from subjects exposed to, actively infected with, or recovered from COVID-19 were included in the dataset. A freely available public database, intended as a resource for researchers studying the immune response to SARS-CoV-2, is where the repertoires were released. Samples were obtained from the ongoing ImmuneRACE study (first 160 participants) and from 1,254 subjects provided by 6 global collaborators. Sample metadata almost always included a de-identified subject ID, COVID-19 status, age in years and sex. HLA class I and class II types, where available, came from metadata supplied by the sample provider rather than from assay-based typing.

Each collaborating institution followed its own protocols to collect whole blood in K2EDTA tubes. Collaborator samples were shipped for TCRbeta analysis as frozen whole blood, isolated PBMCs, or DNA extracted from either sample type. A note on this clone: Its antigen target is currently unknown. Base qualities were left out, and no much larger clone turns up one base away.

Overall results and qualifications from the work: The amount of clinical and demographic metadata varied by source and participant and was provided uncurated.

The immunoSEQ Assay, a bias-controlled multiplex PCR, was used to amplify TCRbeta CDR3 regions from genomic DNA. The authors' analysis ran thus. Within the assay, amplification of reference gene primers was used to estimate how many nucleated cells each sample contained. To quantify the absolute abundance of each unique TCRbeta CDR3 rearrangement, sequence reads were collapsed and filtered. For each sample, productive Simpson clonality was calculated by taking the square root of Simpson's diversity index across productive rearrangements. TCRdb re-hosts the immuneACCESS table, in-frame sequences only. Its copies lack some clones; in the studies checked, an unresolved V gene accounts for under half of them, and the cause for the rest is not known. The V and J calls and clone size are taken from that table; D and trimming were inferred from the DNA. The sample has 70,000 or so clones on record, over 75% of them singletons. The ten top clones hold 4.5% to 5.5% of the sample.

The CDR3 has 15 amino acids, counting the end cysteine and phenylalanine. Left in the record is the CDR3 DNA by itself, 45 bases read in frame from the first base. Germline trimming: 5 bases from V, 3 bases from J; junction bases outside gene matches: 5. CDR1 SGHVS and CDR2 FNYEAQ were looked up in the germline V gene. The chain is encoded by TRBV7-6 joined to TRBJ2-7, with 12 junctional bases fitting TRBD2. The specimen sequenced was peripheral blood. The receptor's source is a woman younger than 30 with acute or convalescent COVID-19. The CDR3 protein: CASSAGLAGFYEQYF. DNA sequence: TGTGCCAGCAGCGCTGGACTAGCGGGATTCTACGAGCAGTACTTC.